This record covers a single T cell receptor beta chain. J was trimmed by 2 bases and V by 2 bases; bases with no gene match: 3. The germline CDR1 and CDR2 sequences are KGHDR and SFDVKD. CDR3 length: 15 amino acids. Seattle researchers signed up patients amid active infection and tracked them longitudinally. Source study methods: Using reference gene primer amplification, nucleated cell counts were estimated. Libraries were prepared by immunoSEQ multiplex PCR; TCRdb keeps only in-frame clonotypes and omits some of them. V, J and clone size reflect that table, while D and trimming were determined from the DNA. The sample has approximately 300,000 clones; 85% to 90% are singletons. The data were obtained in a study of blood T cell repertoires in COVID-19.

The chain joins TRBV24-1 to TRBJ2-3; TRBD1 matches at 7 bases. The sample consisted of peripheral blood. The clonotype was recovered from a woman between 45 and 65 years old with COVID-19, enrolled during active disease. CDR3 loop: CATSDWGTVTDTQYF. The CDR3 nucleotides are TGTGCCACCAGTGATTGGGGGACAGTCACAGATACGCAGTATTTT.